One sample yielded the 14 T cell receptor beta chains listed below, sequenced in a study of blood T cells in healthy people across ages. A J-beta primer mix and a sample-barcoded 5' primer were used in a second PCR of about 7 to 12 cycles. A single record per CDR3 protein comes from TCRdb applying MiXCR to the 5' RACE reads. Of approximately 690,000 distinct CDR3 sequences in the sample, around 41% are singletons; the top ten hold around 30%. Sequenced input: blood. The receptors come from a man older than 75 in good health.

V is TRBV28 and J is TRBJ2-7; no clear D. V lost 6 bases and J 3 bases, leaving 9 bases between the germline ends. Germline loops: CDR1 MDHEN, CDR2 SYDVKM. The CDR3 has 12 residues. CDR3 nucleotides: TGTGCCAGCAGGGGCAGAGACTACGAGCAGTACTTC. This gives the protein CASRGRDYEQYF.

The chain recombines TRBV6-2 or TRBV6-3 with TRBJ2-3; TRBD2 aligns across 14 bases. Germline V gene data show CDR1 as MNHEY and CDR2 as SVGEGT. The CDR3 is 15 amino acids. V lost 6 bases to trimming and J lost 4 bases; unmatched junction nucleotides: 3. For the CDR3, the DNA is TGTGCCAGCAGAAGACTAGCGGGAGGGGCAGATACGCAGTATTTT. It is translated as CASRRLAGGADTQYF.

DNA for the CDR3: TGTGCCAGCAGCTTAGGTTCCCACCCCGGCAATCAGCCCCAGCATTTT. Residues: CASSLGSHPGNQPQHF. V is TRBV7-2 and J is TRBJ1-5; D remains ambiguous. The germline V gene encodes CDR1 SGHTA and CDR2 FQGNSA. This CDR3 contains 16 residues. The V end lost 1 base, the J end lost 2 bases, and 12 bases lay between the germline ends.

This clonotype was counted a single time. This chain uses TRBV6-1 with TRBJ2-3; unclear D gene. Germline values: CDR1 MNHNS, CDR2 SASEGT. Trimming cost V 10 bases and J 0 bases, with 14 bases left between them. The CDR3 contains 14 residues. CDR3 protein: CATKAGASTDTQYF. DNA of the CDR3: TGTGCCACCAAGGCAGGCGCTAGCACAGATACGCAGTATTTT.

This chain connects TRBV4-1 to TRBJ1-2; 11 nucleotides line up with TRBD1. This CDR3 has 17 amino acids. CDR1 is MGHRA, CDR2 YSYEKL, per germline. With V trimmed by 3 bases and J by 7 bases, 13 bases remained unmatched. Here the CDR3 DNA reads TGCGCCAGCAGCCAGAGCCGGACAGGGGGCTTATCCCTTGGCTACACCTTC. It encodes CASSQSRTGGLSLGYTF.

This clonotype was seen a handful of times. Written as DNA, the CDR3 is TGTGCCAGCAGCTTACGGCGGGGGGGCCCCGATACGCAGTATTTT. Its translation is CASSLRRGGPDTQYF. V is TRBV11-2 and J is TRBJ2-3; 9 positions match TRBD2. This CDR3 is built from 15 residues. After removal of 2 bases from V and 6 bases from J, the junction contained 6 bases not matched to a gene. Germline V gene sequence: CDR1 SGHAT, CDR2 FQNNGV.

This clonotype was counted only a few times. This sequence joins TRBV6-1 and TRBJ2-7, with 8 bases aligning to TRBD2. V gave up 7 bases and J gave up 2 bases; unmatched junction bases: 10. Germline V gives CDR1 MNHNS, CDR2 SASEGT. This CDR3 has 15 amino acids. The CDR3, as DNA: TGTGCCAGCAATAGACAAGCGGGAGATACCTACGAGCAGTACTTC. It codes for CASNRQAGDTYEQYF.

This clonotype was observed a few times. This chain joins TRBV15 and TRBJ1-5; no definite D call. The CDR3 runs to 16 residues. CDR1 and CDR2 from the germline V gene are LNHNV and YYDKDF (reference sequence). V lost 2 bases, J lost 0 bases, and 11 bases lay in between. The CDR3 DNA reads TGTGCCACCAGCAGAAACCGGAGGGTTAGCAATCAGCCCCAGCATTTT. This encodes CATSRNRRVSNQPQHF.

CDR3 nucleotides: TGTGCCAGCAGCTTAGGGTTCGGGGTAGTTCGTGAGACCCAGTACTTC. It specifies CASSLGFGVVRETQYF. J is TRBJ2-7 and V is TRBV7-2, with TRBD2 as a possible D gene (5 bases). The DNA end is more similar to TRBJ2-5, so the J call may be wrong. The CDR3 is 16 residues long. The germline V gene encodes CDR1 SGHTA and CDR2 FQGNSA.

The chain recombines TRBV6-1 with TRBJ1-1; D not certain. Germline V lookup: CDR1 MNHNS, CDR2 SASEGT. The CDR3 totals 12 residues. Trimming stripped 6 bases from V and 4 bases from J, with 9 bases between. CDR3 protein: CASRQAFTEAFF. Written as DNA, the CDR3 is TGTGCCAGCAGACAAGCCTTCACTGAAGCTTTCTTT.

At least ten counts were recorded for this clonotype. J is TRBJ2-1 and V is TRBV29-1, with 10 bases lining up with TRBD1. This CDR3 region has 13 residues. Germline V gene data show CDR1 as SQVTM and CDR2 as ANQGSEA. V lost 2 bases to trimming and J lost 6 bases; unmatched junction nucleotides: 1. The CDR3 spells CSVERDRGNEQFF. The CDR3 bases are TGCAGCGTTGAACGGGACAGGGGCAATGAGCAGTTCTTC.

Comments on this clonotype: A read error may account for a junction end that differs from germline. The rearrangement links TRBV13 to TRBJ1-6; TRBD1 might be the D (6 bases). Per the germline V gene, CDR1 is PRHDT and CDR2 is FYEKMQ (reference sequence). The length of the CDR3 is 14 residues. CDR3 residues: CVSSSSDRNSPLHF. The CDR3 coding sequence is TGTGTCAGCAGCTCGTCCGACAGGAACTCACCCCTCCACTTT.

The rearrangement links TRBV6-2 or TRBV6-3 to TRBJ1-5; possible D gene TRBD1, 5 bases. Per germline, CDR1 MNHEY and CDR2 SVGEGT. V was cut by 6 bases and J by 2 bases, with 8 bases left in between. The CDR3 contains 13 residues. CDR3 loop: CASSRDGNQPQHF. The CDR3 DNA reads TGTGCCAGCAGCCGGGACGGCAATCAGCCCCAGCATTTT.

In DNA form, the CDR3 reads TGTGCCAGTAGTCCCCCACAGGCGCCTGGCACAGATACGCAGTATTTT. It is translated as CASSPPQAPGTDTQYF. The rearrangement links TRBV19 to TRBJ2-3, with a tentative D call TRBD1 (5 bases). The germline V gene has CDR1 LNHDA and CDR2 SQIVND (reference sequence). V lost 5 bases to trimming and J lost 1 base, with 16 bases between them. This CDR3 has 16 amino acids.